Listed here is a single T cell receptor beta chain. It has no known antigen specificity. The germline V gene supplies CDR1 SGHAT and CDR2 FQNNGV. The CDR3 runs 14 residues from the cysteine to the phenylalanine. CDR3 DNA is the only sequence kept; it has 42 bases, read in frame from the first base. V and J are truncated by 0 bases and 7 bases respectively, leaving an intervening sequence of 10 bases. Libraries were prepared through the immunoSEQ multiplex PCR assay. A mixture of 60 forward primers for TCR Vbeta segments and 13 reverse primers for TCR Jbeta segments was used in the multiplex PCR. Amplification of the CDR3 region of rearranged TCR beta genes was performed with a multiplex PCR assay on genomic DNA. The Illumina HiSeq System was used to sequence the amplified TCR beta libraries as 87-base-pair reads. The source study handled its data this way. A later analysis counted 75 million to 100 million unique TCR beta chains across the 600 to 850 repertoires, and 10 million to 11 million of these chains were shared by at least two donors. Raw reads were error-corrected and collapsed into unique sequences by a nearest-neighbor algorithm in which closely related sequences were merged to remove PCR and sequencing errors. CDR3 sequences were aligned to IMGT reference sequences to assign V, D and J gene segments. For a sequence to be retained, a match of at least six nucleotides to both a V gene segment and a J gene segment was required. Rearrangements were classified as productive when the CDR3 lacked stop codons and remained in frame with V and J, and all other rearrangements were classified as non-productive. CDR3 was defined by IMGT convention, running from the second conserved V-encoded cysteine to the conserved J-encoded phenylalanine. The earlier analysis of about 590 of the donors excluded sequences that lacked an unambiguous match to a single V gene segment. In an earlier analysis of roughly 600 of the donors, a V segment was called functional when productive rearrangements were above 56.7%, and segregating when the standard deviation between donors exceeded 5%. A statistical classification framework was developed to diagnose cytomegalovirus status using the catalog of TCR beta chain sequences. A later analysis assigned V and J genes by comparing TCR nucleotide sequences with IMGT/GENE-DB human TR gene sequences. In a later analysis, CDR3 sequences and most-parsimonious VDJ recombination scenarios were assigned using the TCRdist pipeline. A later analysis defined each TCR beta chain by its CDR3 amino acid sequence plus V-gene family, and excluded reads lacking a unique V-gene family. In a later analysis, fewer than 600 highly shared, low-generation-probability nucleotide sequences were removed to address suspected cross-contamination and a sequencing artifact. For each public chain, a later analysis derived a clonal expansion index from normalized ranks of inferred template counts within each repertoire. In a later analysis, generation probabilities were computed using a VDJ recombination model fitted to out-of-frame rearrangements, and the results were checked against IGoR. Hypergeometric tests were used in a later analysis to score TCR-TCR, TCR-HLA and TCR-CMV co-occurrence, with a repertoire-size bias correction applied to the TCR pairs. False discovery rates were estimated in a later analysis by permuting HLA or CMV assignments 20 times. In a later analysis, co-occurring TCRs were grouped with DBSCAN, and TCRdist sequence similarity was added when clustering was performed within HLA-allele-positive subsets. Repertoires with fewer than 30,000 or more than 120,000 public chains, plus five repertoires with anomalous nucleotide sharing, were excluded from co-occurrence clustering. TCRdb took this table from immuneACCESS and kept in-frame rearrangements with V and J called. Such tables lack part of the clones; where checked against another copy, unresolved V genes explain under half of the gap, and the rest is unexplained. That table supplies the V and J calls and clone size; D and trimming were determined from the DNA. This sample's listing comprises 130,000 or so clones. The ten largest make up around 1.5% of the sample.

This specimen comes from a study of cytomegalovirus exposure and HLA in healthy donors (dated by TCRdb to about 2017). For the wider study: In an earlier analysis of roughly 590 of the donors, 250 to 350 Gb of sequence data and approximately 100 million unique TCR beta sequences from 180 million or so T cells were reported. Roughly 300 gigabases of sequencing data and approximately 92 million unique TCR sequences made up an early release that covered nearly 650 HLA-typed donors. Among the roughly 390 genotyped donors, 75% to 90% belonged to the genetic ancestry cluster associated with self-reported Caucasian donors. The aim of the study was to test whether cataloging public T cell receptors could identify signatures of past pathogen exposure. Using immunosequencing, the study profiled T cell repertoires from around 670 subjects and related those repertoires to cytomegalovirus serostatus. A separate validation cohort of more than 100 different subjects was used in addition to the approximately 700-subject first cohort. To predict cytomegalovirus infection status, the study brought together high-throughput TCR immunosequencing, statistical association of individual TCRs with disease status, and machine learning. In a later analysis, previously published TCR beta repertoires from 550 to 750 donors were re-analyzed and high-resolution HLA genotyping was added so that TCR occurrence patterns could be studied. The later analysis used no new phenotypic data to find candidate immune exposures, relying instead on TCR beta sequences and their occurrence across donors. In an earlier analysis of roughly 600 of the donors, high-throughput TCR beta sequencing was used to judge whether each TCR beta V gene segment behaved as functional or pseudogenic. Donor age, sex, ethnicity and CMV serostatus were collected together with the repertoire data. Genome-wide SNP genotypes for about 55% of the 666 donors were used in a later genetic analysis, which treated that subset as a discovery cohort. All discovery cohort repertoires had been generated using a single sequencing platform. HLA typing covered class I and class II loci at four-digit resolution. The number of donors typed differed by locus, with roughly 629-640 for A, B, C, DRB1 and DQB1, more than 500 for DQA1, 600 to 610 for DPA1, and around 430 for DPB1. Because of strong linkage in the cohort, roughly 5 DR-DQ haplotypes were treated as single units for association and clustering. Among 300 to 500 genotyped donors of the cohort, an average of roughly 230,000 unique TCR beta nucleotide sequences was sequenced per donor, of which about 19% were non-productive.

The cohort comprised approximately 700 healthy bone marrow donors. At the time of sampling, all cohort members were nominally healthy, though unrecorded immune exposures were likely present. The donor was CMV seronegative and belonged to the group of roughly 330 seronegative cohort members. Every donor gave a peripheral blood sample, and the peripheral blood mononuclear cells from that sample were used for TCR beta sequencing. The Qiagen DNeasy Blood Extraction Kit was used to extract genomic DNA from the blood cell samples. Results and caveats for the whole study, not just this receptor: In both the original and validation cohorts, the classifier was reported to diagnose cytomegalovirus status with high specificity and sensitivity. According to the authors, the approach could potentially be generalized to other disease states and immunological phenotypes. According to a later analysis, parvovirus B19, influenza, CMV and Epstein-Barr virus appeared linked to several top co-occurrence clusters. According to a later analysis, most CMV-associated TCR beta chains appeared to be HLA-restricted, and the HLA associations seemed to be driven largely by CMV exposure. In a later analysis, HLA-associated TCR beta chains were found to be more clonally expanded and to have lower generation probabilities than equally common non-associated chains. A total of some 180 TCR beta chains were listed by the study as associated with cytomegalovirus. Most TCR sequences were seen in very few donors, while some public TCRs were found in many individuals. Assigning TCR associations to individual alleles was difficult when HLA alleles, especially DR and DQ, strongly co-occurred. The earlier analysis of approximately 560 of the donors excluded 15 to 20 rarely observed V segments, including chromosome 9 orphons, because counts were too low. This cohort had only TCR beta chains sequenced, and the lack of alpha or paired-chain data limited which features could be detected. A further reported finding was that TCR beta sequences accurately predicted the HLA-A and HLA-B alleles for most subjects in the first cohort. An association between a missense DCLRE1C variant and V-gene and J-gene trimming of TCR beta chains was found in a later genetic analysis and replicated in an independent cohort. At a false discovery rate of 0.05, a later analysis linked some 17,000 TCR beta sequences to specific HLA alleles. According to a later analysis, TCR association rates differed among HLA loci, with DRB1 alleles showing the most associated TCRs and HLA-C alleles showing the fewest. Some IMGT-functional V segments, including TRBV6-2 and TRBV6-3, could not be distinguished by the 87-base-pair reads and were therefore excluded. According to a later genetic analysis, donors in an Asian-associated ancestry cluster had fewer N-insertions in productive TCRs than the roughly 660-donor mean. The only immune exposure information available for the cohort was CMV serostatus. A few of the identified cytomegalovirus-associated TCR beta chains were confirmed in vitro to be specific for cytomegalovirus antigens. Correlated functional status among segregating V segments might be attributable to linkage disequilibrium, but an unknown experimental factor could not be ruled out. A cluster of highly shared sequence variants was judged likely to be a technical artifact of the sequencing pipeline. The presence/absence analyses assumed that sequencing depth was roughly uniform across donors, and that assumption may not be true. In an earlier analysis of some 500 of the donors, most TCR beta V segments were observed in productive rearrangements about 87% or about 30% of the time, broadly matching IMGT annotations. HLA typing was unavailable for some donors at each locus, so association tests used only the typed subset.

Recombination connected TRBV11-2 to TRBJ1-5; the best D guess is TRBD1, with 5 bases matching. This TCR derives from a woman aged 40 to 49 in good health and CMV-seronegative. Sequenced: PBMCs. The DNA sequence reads TGTGCCAGCAGCTTAGAGGGGGGGGTGCAGCCCCAGCATTTT. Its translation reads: CASSLEGGVQPQHF.